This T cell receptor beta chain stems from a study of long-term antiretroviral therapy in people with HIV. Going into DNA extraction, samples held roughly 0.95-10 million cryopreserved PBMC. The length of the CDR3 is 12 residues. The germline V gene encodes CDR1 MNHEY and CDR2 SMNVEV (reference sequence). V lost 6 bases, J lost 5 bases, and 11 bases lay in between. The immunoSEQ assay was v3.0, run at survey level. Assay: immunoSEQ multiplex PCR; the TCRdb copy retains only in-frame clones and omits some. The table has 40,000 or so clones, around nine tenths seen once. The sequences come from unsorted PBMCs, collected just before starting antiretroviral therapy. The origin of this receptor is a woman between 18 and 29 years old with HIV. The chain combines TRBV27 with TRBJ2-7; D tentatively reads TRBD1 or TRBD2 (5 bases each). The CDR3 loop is CASRGPRDEQYF. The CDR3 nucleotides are TGTGCCAGCAGGGGACCAAGGGACGAGCAGTACTTC.